The rows below give T cell receptor beta chains drawn from one sample of a study of early T cells in non-severe SARS-CoV-2 infection. TCRdb independently ran MiXCR on the 5' RACE reads; one entry per CDR3 protein. The sample records about 64,000 distinct CDR3 sequences, under 15% being singletons. The material sequenced was whole blood. The receptor set was obtained from an adult who was a healthcare worker with PCR-confirmed SARS-CoV-2 infection or an uninfected control (not recorded which). Both conserved end residues are part of each CDR3. Each record gives: CDR3 protein, CDR3 DNA, V gene, D gene, J gene, clone size. The D gene is left open where the match is weak. Not every row has a clone size; where given, it reads once, few, many or a size class.

cdr3_aa: CASSSGLAGGRQFF; cdr3_nt: TGTGCCAGCAGCTCCGGACTAGCGGGGGGGCGGCAGTTCTTC; v_call: TRBV7-3; d_call: TRBD2; j_call: TRBJ2-1; clone_size: many
cdr3_aa: CASSFRDEAWEQYF; cdr3_nt: TGTGCCAGCAGCTTCCGGGACGAGGCGTGGGAGCAGTACTTC; v_call: TRBV11-1; d_call: .; j_call: TRBJ2-7; clone_size: .
cdr3_aa: CASSLEGRQDTGANVLTF; cdr3_nt: TGCGCCAGCAGCTTGGAGGGGAGGCAGGACACTGGGGCCAACGTCCTGACTTTC; v_call: TRBV5-1; d_call: .; j_call: TRBJ2-6; clone_size: .
cdr3_aa: CASSFQVGYEQYF; cdr3_nt: TGTGCCAGCAGTTTCCAGGTGGGATACGAGCAGTACTTC; v_call: TRBV12-3/TRBV12-4; d_call: .; j_call: TRBJ2-7; clone_size: few
cdr3_aa: CASRGRGGNSPLHF; cdr3_nt: TGTGCCAGCAGGGGCAGGGGAGGCAATTCACCCCTCCACTTT; v_call: TRBV6-1; d_call: .; j_call: TRBJ1-6; clone_size: many
cdr3_aa: CASSRGATNEKLFF; cdr3_nt: TGTGCCAGCAGCAGGGGAGCAACTAATGAAAAACTGTTTTTT; v_call: TRBV12-3/TRBV12-4; d_call: .; j_call: TRBJ1-4; clone_size: few
cdr3_aa: CASSVGQIQETQYF; cdr3_nt: TGTGCCAGCAGCGTGGGACAGATCCAAGAGACCCAGTACTTC; v_call: TRBV13; d_call: TRBD1; j_call: TRBJ2-5; clone_size: medium-sized
cdr3_aa: CSATENRLISNQPQHF; cdr3_nt: TGCAGTGCTACGGAGAACAGGCTAATTAGCAATCAGCCCCAGCATTTT; v_call: TRBV20-1; d_call: .; j_call: TRBJ1-5; clone_size: few
cdr3_aa: CASSDGTAFLNTEAFF; cdr3_nt: TGTGCCAGCAGTGACGGGACAGCCTTCTTGAACACTGAAGCTTTCTTT; v_call: TRBV12-3/TRBV12-4; d_call: TRBD1; j_call: TRBJ1-1; clone_size: .
cdr3_aa: CSARDKAGRNQPQHF; cdr3_nt: TGCAGTGCTAGAGATAAGGCAGGCCGCAATCAGCCCCAGCATTTT; v_call: TRBV20-1; d_call: .; j_call: TRBJ1-5; clone_size: many
cdr3_aa: CASSHGGYNEKLFF; cdr3_nt: TGTGCCAGCAGCCACGGGGGCTATAATGAAAAACTGTTTTTT; v_call: TRBV12-3/TRBV12-4; d_call: .; j_call: TRBJ1-4; clone_size: many
cdr3_aa: CASSNPGYGELFF; cdr3_nt: TGTGCCAGCAGTAATCCGGGATACGGGGAGCTGTTTTTT; v_call: TRBV2; d_call: .; j_call: TRBJ2-2; clone_size: .
cdr3_aa: CSVAGPTGTRRGYTF; cdr3_nt: TGCAGCGTTGCAGGCCCCACCGGGACGCGTCGCGGCTACACCTTC; v_call: TRBV29-1; d_call: .; j_call: TRBJ1-2; clone_size: many
cdr3_aa: CASSPNRVESPLHF; cdr3_nt: TGTGCCAGCTCACCTAACAGGGTCGAGTCACCCCTCCACTTT; v_call: TRBV18; d_call: .; j_call: TRBJ1-6; clone_size: few
cdr3_aa: CASSAGQNTEAFF; cdr3_nt: TGTGCCAGCAGTGCGGGACAGAACACTGAAGCTTTCTTT; v_call: TRBV2; d_call: .; j_call: TRBJ1-1; clone_size: many
cdr3_aa: CASSLFSATDTQYF; cdr3_nt: TGTGCCAGCAGCTTATTTTCAGCCACAGATACGCAGTATTTT; v_call: TRBV13; d_call: .; j_call: TRBJ2-3; clone_size: once
cdr3_aa: CASRDGSFWYEQYF; cdr3_nt: TGTGCCAGCAGAGATGGTAGCTTCTGGTACGAGCAGTACTTC; v_call: TRBV6-1; d_call: .; j_call: TRBJ2-7; clone_size: few
cdr3_aa: CASKENSGANVLTF; cdr3_nt: TGTGCCAGCAAAGAAAACTCTGGGGCCAACGTCCTGACTTTC; v_call: TRBV12-3/TRBV12-4; d_call: .; j_call: TRBJ2-6; clone_size: .
cdr3_aa: CASSEEGALSYEQYF; cdr3_nt: TGTGCCAGCAGCGAAGAGGGGGCCCTCTCCTACGAGCAGTACTTC; v_call: TRBV7-9; d_call: TRBD1; j_call: TRBJ2-7; clone_size: many
cdr3_aa: CSARAAGGNNEQFF; cdr3_nt: TGCAGTGCTAGAGCCGCCGGGGGCAACAATGAGCAGTTCTTC; v_call: TRBV20-1; d_call: .; j_call: TRBJ2-1; clone_size: many
cdr3_aa: CASSLLASALGTEAFF; cdr3_nt: TGTGCCAGCAGCTTATTGGCTTCGGCCTTGGGGACTGAAGCTTTCTTT; v_call: TRBV7-9; d_call: .; j_call: TRBJ1-1; clone_size: .
cdr3_aa: CASSPTGTGGTEAFF; cdr3_nt: TGTGCCAGCAGTCCCACCGGGACAGGGGGGACTGAAGCTTTCTTT; v_call: TRBV12-3/TRBV12-4; d_call: TRBD1; j_call: TRBJ1-1; clone_size: medium-sized
cdr3_aa: CASSISTASGNEQFF; cdr3_nt: TGTGCCAGTAGTATAAGTACGGCCTCGGGGAATGAGCAGTTCTTC; v_call: TRBV19; d_call: .; j_call: TRBJ2-1; clone_size: few
cdr3_aa: CASILTGWSSPLHF; cdr3_nt: TGTGCCAGCATCCTGACAGGGTGGAGTTCACCCCTCCACTTT; v_call: TRBV6-6; d_call: TRBD1; j_call: TRBJ1-6; clone_size: many
cdr3_aa: CASSLQGAETQYF; cdr3_nt: TGCGCCAGCAGCTTGCAGGGCGCGGAGACCCAGTACTTC; v_call: TRBV5-1; d_call: .; j_call: TRBJ2-5; clone_size: few
cdr3_aa: CASSLAGGVTEAFF; cdr3_nt: TGCGCCAGCAGCTTGGCGGGGGGAGTCACTGAAGCTTTCTTT; v_call: TRBV5-1; d_call: .; j_call: TRBJ1-1; clone_size: few
cdr3_aa: CASSLRDTVSYNEQFF; cdr3_nt: TGTGCCAGCAGCCTCCGGGACACGGTCTCCTACAATGAGCAGTTCTTC; v_call: TRBV13; d_call: .; j_call: TRBJ2-1; clone_size: few
cdr3_aa: CASSLPRGARETQYF; cdr3_nt: TGTGCCAGCAGCTTACCGCGGGGGGCCAGAGAGACCCAGTACTTC; v_call: TRBV7-9; d_call: TRBD2; j_call: TRBJ2-5; clone_size: few
cdr3_aa: CASSQGFGNTIYF; cdr3_nt: TGCGCCAGCAGCCAAGGTTTTGGAAACACCATATATTTT; v_call: TRBV4-3; d_call: .; j_call: TRBJ1-3; clone_size: .
cdr3_aa: CASIRVQNNSPIHF; cdr3_nt: TGTGCCAGCATCAGAGTCCAGAATAATTCACCCATCCACTTT; v_call: TRBV2; d_call: .; j_call: TRBJ1-6; clone_size: .
cdr3_aa: CASSSPPGGGSNEQFF; cdr3_nt: TGTGCCAGCAGCTCTCCCCCTGGCGGGGGAAGCAATGAGCAGTTCTTC; v_call: TRBV11-3; d_call: TRBD2; j_call: TRBJ2-1; clone_size: few
cdr3_aa: CASSPGPINSPLHF; cdr3_nt: TGTGCCAGCAGTCCCGGCCCTATTAATTCACCCCTCCACTTT; v_call: TRBV3-1; d_call: .; j_call: TRBJ1-6; clone_size: few
cdr3_aa: CASSRSENTEAFF; cdr3_nt: TGTGCCAGCAGCAGATCAGAGAACACTGAAGCTTTCTTT; v_call: TRBV11-3; d_call: .; j_call: TRBJ1-1; clone_size: many
cdr3_aa: CASSQGRGGASYNEQFF; cdr3_nt: TGTGCCAGTAGTCAGGGGCGCGGGGGCGCCTCCTACAATGAGCAGTTCTTC; v_call: TRBV19; d_call: .; j_call: TRBJ2-1; clone_size: many
cdr3_aa: CASSQDRGGSDTQYF; cdr3_nt: TGTGCCAGCAGCCAAGATCGAGGGGGTTCAGATACGCAGTATTTT; v_call: TRBV3-1; d_call: .; j_call: TRBJ2-3; clone_size: .
cdr3_aa: CARSLVAGRIYEQYF; cdr3_nt: TGCGCCAGGAGCTTGGTAGCGGGCAGGATCTACGAGCAGTACTTC; v_call: TRBV5-1; d_call: TRBD2; j_call: TRBJ2-7; clone_size: .
cdr3_aa: CASSEGGTREETQYF; cdr3_nt: TGTGCCAGCAGTGAAGGTGGAACCCGGGAGGAGACCCAGTACTTC; v_call: TRBV25-1; d_call: .; j_call: TRBJ2-5; clone_size: few
cdr3_aa: CASSQVGGGTEAFF; cdr3_nt: TGTGCCAGCAGCCAAGTTGGGGGCGGCACTGAAGCTTTCTTT; v_call: TRBV4-2; d_call: .; j_call: TRBJ1-1; clone_size: many
cdr3_aa: CASSMGVYNEQFF; cdr3_nt: TGTGCCAGTAGTATGGGGGTCTACAATGAGCAGTTCTTC; v_call: TRBV19; d_call: .; j_call: TRBJ2-1; clone_size: .
cdr3_aa: CASSLNLDTEAFF; cdr3_nt: TGTGCCAGCAGCTTGAACTTGGACACTGAAGCTTTCTTT; v_call: TRBV7-8; d_call: .; j_call: TRBJ1-1; clone_size: .
cdr3_aa: CASSYSSGSVRGTSTDTQYF; cdr3_nt: TGTGCCAGCAGTTACTCGAGTGGGTCAGTACGGGGCACTAGCACAGATACGCAGTATTTT; v_call: TRBV6-5; d_call: .; j_call: TRBJ2-3; clone_size: many
cdr3_aa: CASSFRRGNEQFF; cdr3_nt: TGTGCCAGCAGTTTTAGGCGGGGCAATGAGCAGTTCTTC; v_call: TRBV12-3/TRBV12-4; d_call: .; j_call: TRBJ2-1; clone_size: .
cdr3_aa: CSVVRAQDYEQYF; cdr3_nt: TGCAGCGTTGTCCGGGCACAAGACTACGAGCAGTACTTC; v_call: TRBV29-1; d_call: .; j_call: TRBJ2-7; clone_size: .
cdr3_aa: CASSNRDRDFREQYF; cdr3_nt: TGTGCCAGTAGTAACCGGGACAGGGATTTTCGTGAGCAGTACTTC; v_call: TRBV19; d_call: TRBD1; j_call: TRBJ2-7; clone_size: many
cdr3_aa: CASTISYEQYF; cdr3_nt: TGTGCCAGCACCATCTCCTACGAGCAGTACTTC; v_call: TRBV5-8; d_call: .; j_call: TRBJ2-7; clone_size: many
cdr3_aa: CASRKTGGGDTQYF; cdr3_nt: TGTGCCAGCAGGAAGACAGGGGGAGGTGATACGCAGTATTTT; v_call: TRBV12-3/TRBV12-4; d_call: TRBD1; j_call: TRBJ2-3; clone_size: few
cdr3_aa: CSVISRGLAIYF; cdr3_nt: TGCAGCGTGATAAGTCGGGGGCTAGCCATATATTTT; v_call: TRBV29-1; d_call: .; j_call: TRBJ1-3; clone_size: .